Below are 27 T cell receptor beta chains sequenced from a single sample in a study of T cells in Graves' hyperthyroidism and ophthalmopathy. From RNA transcripts, TCR beta CDR3 regions were amplified. The TCR CDR3 was amplified in a first-round RT-PCR using the HTBI primer set. TCRdb ran MiXCR on the multiplex PCR reads and lists one entry per CDR3 protein. The data show more than 45,000 distinct CDR3 sequences, around 50% seen once. Material for sequencing was blood. The receptors shown here come from a woman in her twenties or thirties with Graves' ophthalmopathy.

Remarks on this clonotype: Germline and junction disagree at one end, which may indicate a read error. This chain joins TRBV9 and TRBJ1-5; D ambiguous. Germline CDR1 SGDLS, CDR2 YYNGEE. The length of the CDR3 is 14 residues. DNA for the CDR3: TGTGCCAGCAGCGGAGACTATAGCGATCAGCCCCGGCATTTT. It translates to CASSGDYSDQPRHF.

The V gene is TRBV6-4, the J gene TRBJ1-6; 8 bases fit TRBD1. The CDR3 runs 14 residues. Germline V gene lookup returns CDR1 MRHNA and CDR2 SNTAGT. V shed 2 bases, J shed 10 bases, and the junction held 4 bases outside the gene matches. The CDR3 DNA reads TGTGCCAGCAGTGACCCGACAGGGGTATCACCCCTCCACTTT. This codes for CASSDPTGVSPLHF.

There are many counts of this clonotype. This chain connects TRBV6-1 to TRBJ2-7; 13 positions agree with TRBD2. Germline loops: CDR1 MNHNS, CDR2 SASEGT. With 6 bases clipped from V and 6 bases from J, the junction kept 11 bases outside the gene matches. The CDR3 is 16 amino acids. The CDR3 region has the DNA TGTGCCAGCAGGGAACCTGGACTAGCGGGAGCTTCCGAGCAGTACTTC. It specifies CASREPGLAGASEQYF.

Concerning this clonotype itself: One end of the junction does not line up with germline, which may come from a read error. The chain links TRBV15 to TRBJ1-2; D is uncertain. The CDR3 totals 8 residues. Germline loops: CDR1 LNHNV, CDR2 YYDKDF (reference sequence). The DNA for the CDR3 is TGTGCCACCAGGCCTTACGCCTTC. Amino acids: CATRPYAF. Supplemented by reference TRBV15 and TRBJ1-2, the full variable domain reads DAMVIQNPRYQVTQFGKPVTLSCSQTLNHNVMYWYQQKSSQAPKLLFHYYDKDFNNEADTPDNFQSRRPNTSFCFLDIRSPGLGDTAMYLCATRPYAFGSGTRLTVV.

The rearrangement links TRBV19 to TRBJ2-1; tentatively, D is TRBD2 (5 bases). CDR3 size: 13 residues. CDR1 and CDR2 (germline): LNHDA, SQIVND (reference sequence). Trimming left V 5 bases short and J 1 base short, with 6 bases between. Here the CDR3 DNA reads TGTGCCAGTAGTGGGGAGTCCTACAATGAGCAGTTCTTC. As protein: CASSGESYNEQFF.

The CDR3 sequence: CASSRDWTGGIYEQYF. DNA of the CDR3: TGTGCCAGCAGCCGCGACTGGACAGGGGGGATTTACGAGCAGTACTTC. The V and J genes are TRBV11-1 and TRBJ2-7, with 10 bases matching TRBD1. Trimming removed 5 bases from V and 4 bases from J; junction bases left unmatched: 11. The CDR3 is 16 amino acids. The germline CDR1 and CDR2 sequences are SGHAT and FQDESV (reference sequence).

As for this clonotype: No conserved phenylalanine or tryptophan ends this CDR3, so it is likely a read error. The chain uses TRBV4-1 and TRBJ2-3, with D uncertain. Trimming shortened V by 1 base and J by 0 bases, and 14 bases separated the two germline ends. CDR1 MGHRA and CDR2 YSYEKL come from the germline V gene. The CDR3 has 17 residues. The CDR3 region has the DNA TGCGCCAGCAGCCAAGTGTCGCAGCGTACTAGCACAGATACGCAGTATGTT. Its protein product is CASSQVSQRTSTDTQYV.

This clonotype was detected a few times. The J gene is TRBJ2-6, the V gene TRBV28, with 16 bases aligning to TRBD2. Germline loops: CDR1 MDHEN, CDR2 SYDVKM. Unmatched junction bases numbered 17, after V lost 5 bases and J lost 4 bases. This CDR3 spans 22 amino acids. The DNA of the CDR3 is TGTGCCAGCAGTCCGATGGGACTAGCGGGAGGGCGAACTCGTTGGGGGGCCAACGTCCTGACTTTC. Its protein product is CASSPMGLAGGRTRWGANVLTF.

The chain recombines TRBV20-1 with TRBJ1-6; D gene unclear. V was cut by 3 bases and J by 6 bases, with 12 bases left in between. The CDR3 is 14 residues long. CDR1 is DFQATT and CDR2 is SNEGSKA in the germline V gene (reference sequence). The CDR3 protein is CSASAGLLNSPLHF. Written as DNA, the CDR3 is TGCAGTGCTAGTGCTGGGCTGCTTAATTCACCCCTCCACTTT.

This clonotype was counted at least ten times. The chain joins TRBV6-6 to TRBJ2-5; possibly TRBD1 for D (5 bases). The germline gives CDR1 MNHNY, CDR2 SVGAGI (reference sequence). The CDR3 totals 11 residues. Trimming shortened V by 5 bases and J by 6 bases, and 7 bases separated the two germline ends. The CDR3 DNA reads as TGTGCCAGCAGTGGGGCACAGACCCAGTACTTC. It yields the protein CASSGAQTQYF.

This clonotype was detected many times. The rearrangement uses TRBV11-1 and TRBJ2-7; 11 bases are a match to TRBD2. Germline V gene lookup returns CDR1 SGHAT and CDR2 FQDESV (reference sequence). V lost 9 bases and J lost 6; bases outside the gene matches: 10. CDR3 length: 14 residues. The CDR3 sequence is CASTDSGRAGEQYF. CDR3 in DNA: TGTGCCAGTACCGATAGCGGGAGGGCCGGCGAGCAGTACTTC. The variable domain in full, with the rest retrieved from reference TRBV11-1 and TRBJ2-7, is EAEVAQSPRYKITEKSQAVAFWCDPISGHATLYWYRQILGQGPELLVQFQDESVVDDSQLPKDRFSAERLKGVDSTLKIQPAELGDSAMYLCASTDSGRAGEQYFGPGTRLTVT.

This clonotype came up many times. CDR3 sequence (DNA): TGTGCCAGCAGCTTAGGGGTCAGGAGGTACACCGGGGAGCTGTTTTTT. Encoded protein: CASSLGVRRYTGELFF. The gene calls are TRBV11-2 and TRBJ2-2; a possible D gene is TRBD2 (5 bases). V lost 1 base, J lost 3 bases, and 12 bases lay in between. Germline CDR1 SGHAT, CDR2 FQNNGV. The CDR3 loop spans 16 amino acids.

Concerning this clonotype itself: At one boundary the junction diverges from the germline segment, which might be a read error. In nucleotides, the CDR3 is TGTGCCTGCAGTGCCGTGACTAGCGCGGGTTACAATGAGCAGTTCTTC. Protein product: CACSAVTSAGYNEQFF. This chain joins TRBV25-1 and TRBJ2-1; 8 bases align to TRBD2. The CDR3 loop spans 16 amino acids. Germline assignment: CDR1 MGHDK and CDR2 SYGVNS.

This clonotype was counted at least ten times. This chain links TRBV28 with TRBJ2-7, with no clear D. V was trimmed by 5 bases and J by 4 bases, leaving 15 bases between them. In germline, CDR1 is MDHEN, CDR2 SYDVKM. This CDR3 spans 14 amino acids. The CDR3 bases are TGTGCCAGCAGTCCTCAGGCGGACGGGTACGAGCAGTACTTC. As protein: CASSPQADGYEQYF.

This clonotype was observed at least ten times. This chain joins TRBV27 and TRBJ2-7; D may match TRBD1 or TRBD2 (5 bases each). Germline lookup yields CDR1 MNHEY and CDR2 SMNVEV (reference sequence). The CDR3 loop spans 13 amino acids. Deletions cut 5 bases from V and 6 bases from J, with 14 bases between. DNA of the CDR3: TGTGCCAGCAGTCCACGGGACCAACGCGAGCAGTACTTC. The encoded protein is CASSPRDQREQYF.

This clonotype qualifies as medium-sized (0.01 to 0.1%). The V call is TRBV25-1, the J call TRBJ1-6, with TRBD1 as a possible D gene (5 bases). Per the germline V gene, CDR1 is MGHDK and CDR2 is SYGVNS. Trimming pared 3 bases from V and 8 bases from J, leaving 14 bases between. The CDR3 sequence is 15 residues long. The DNA of the CDR3 is TGTGCCAGCAGTGAGCGACGACCGGGGGATTCACCCCTCCACTTT. Translation: CASSERRPGDSPLHF.

In its sample, this clonotype was seen many times. J is TRBJ1-2 and V is TRBV6-1, with a possible D match to TRBD1 (5 bases). Trimming shortened V by 4 bases and J by 3 bases, and 9 bases separated the two germline ends. The CDR3 is made up of 13 amino acids. Per germline, CDR1 MNHNS and CDR2 SASEGT. CDR3 coding DNA: TGTGCCAGCAGTGTAGGCAGGGACTATGGCTACACCTTC. As protein: CASSVGRDYGYTF.

This clonotype was seen only a few times. An end of the junction differs from the germline gene, which may be a read error. J is TRBJ2-3 and V is TRBV7-7; D ambiguous. In germline, CDR1 is SSHAT, CDR2 FNYEAQ (reference sequence). This CDR3 has 12 residues. The CDR3 loop reads CASSFGTDTQYF. For the CDR3, the DNA is TGTGCTAGCAGCTTCGGGACAGATACGCAGTATTTT. Supplemented by reference TRBV7-7 and TRBJ2-3, the full variable domain reads GAGVSQSPRYKVTKRGQDVTLRCDPISSHATLYWYQQALGQGPEFLTYFNYEAQPDKSGLPSDRFSAERPEGSISTLTIQRTEQRDSAMYRCASSFGTDTQYFGPGTRLTVL.

Regarding this clonotype: Given a much more abundant clone one base away, this may be a read error. J is TRBJ1-2 and V is TRBV6-1; 8 nucleotides align to TRBD1. CDR3 length: 14 residues. Trimming cost V 8 bases and J 8 bases; bases outside gene matches: 13. Germline CDR1 reads MNHNS; CDR2 reads SASEGT. The CDR3 DNA follows: TGTGCCAGCGGGGGACAGGTCGTCGTAATGGGCTACACCTTC. Translated: CASGGQVVVMGYTF.

The CDR3 sequence is CASSGTGLDTIYF. The CDR3 DNA is TGTGCCAGCAGCGGGACAGGGTTAGACACCATATATTTT. The rearrangement uses TRBV9 and TRBJ1-3, with TRBD1 matching 8 bases. Germline V CDR1 and CDR2: SGDLS, YYNGEE. The CDR3 spans 13 residues. V was clipped by 3 bases and J by 8 bases; unmatched bases: 4.

This clonotype was counted at least ten times. This chain joins TRBV5-1 and TRBJ2-1; the D gene could be TRBD1 or TRBD2 (5 bases each). CDR1 is SGHRS, CDR2 YFSETQ, per germline. V dropped 3 bases and J dropped 7 bases, with 17 bases sitting between them. The length of the CDR3 is 15 residues. The CDR3 reads CASSSTSGTSNEQFF. CDR3 bases: TGCGCCAGCAGCTCCACCTCCGGGACCTCAAATGAGCAGTTCTTC.

This clonotype was seen many times. This chain joins TRBV5-8 and TRBJ1-6; a possible D gene is TRBD1 (6 bases). The length of the CDR3 is 15 residues. Trimming cost V 5 bases and J 10 bases, with 19 bases left between them. Germline values: CDR1 SGHTS, CDR2 YDEGEE. In DNA, the CDR3 is TGTGCCAGCAGTCGGCGGGGGGCAGTCGGATCACCCCTCCACTTT. Translated, it gives CASSRRGAVGSPLHF.

The chain links TRBV25-1 to TRBJ2-1, with 8 bases fitting TRBD2. This CDR3 is 14 amino acids long. The V and J ends lost 11 bases and 7 bases, in that order; junction bases with no gene match: 13. Germline V gives CDR1 MGHDK, CDR2 SYGVNS. The CDR3 DNA reads TGTGCCCGGACCGGGACTAGGCAGAGTAATGAGCAGTTCTTC. This sequence encodes CARTGTRQSNEQFF.

The chain combines TRBV2 with TRBJ2-5; 9 nucleotides match TRBD1. Germline-derived CDR1 and CDR2 are SNHLY and FYNNEI. Losses at the gene ends were 8 bases for V and 5 bases for J; bases not matched to a gene: 15. This CDR3 is 16 amino acids long. The CDR3 DNA follows: TGTGCCAGCTACCTAGCGGTCGGGACAGGGATGGAGACCCAGTACTTC. Its protein product is CASYLAVGTGMETQYF.

The genes are TRBV19 and TRBJ1-5, with D unresolved. The CDR3 spans 14 residues. V was pared by 6 bases and J by 2 bases, with 11 bases between. CDR1 and CDR2 from the germline V gene are LNHDA and SQIVND (reference sequence). Written as DNA, the CDR3 is TGTGCCAGTAGCCGCGGGAGGCGCAATCAGCCCCAGCATTTT. Its protein product is CASSRGRRNQPQHF.

A note on this clonotype: One base away lies a much larger clone, so this may be a sequencing read error. DNA of the CDR3: TGTGCCAGCAGTTCGACAGGGAGCACAGATACGCGGTATTTT. Translating gives CASSSTGSTDTRYF. The chain joins TRBV28 to TRBJ2-3, with 7 bases matching TRBD1. This CDR3 is 14 amino acids long. In germline, CDR1 is MDHEN, CDR2 SYDVKM.

This clonotype occurred many times. The chain recombines TRBV20-1 with TRBJ2-2; D remains ambiguous. Trimming stripped 3 bases from V and 5 bases from J, with 10 bases between. This CDR3 is 13 amino acids long. Per the germline V gene, CDR1 is DFQATT and CDR2 is SNEGSKA (reference sequence). The CDR3 region is CSARDVGTGELFF. Here the CDR3 DNA reads TGCAGTGCTAGGGACGTAGGGACCGGGGAGCTGTTTTTT.